What follows are 7 T cell receptor beta chains derived from one specimen sequenced in a study of shared clonotypes between healthy human individuals. CD45RO-negative cells were positively selected for CCR7, leaving out terminally differentiated effector memory CD45RA+ cells. The assay was immunoSEQ multiplex PCR, and TCRdb's table has in-frame clones only and misses some. The table has around 1.9 million clones, 93% seen once. Material: naive CD8+ T cells from PBMCs. The source of these receptors is a man in his late teens or twenties in good health. Some clones in this sample may be carry-over from other donors' samples.

The chain recombines TRBV7-8 with TRBJ1-5; TRBD1 aligns across 7 bases. The J segment lost 3 bases and the V segment lost 5 bases, leaving 10 bases of the junction unmatched. The CDR3 runs to 16 residues. CDR1 SGHVS and CDR2 FQNEAQ come from the germline V gene. The CDR3: CASSPADRMINQPQHF. The CDR3 DNA reads TGTGCCAGCAGCCCAGCGGACAGGATGATCAATCAGCCCCAGCATTTT.

The V and J genes are TRBV11-2 and TRBJ1-1, with TRBD1 as a possible D gene (5 bases). Germline values: CDR1 SGHAT, CDR2 FQNNGV. V lost 5 bases, J lost 7 bases, and 20 bases lay in between. The length of the CDR3 is 15 residues. CDR3 sequence (DNA): TGTGCCAGCAGCGACAGACAGACCGCGGACGTTGAAGCTTTCTTT. This encodes CASSDRQTADVEAFF.

The CDR3 DNA sequence: TGTGCCAGCCAGGGGCTGACTAATGAAAAACTGTTTTTT. It yields the protein CASQGLTNEKLFF. The V gene is TRBV19, the J gene TRBJ1-4, with a possible D match to TRBD1 (6 bases). The CDR3 has 13 amino acids. Germline CDR1 and CDR2: LNHDA and SQIVND (reference sequence). V lost 9 bases and J 2 bases, leaving 10 bases between the germline ends.

The J gene is TRBJ1-1, the V gene TRBV9, with 8 positions matching TRBD1. The ends lost 4 bases at V and 1 base at J; junction bases unmatched: 9. Germline assignment: CDR1 SGDLS and CDR2 YYNGEE. The CDR3 contains 16 residues. CDR3 sequence (DNA): TGTGCCAGCAGCTCAATACCGGGACAGGCGAACACTGAAGCTTTCTTT. This sequence encodes CASSSIPGQANTEAFF.

The chain joins TRBV28 to TRBJ2-7; 7 bases fit TRBD1. Germline trimming cut 6 bases from V and 4 bases from J; bases unmatched to any gene: 3. The CDR3 is 12 residues long. Germline CDR1 is MDHEN and CDR2 is SYDVKM. The CDR3 here is CASRGGQYEQYF. The CDR3 DNA reads TGTGCCAGCAGAGGGGGACAGTACGAGCAGTACTTC.

The chain recombines TRBV4-2 with TRBJ2-7, with TRBD1 matching 9 bases. CDR1 and CDR2 (germline): LGHNA, YNFKEQ. With V trimmed by 2 bases and J by 5 bases, 7 bases remained unmatched. The CDR3 spans 15 residues. CDR3 DNA: TGTGCCAGCAGCCAACCGGACAGGGGATCCCACGAGCAGTACTTC. Residues: CASSQPDRGSHEQYF.

The V call is TRBV11-2, the J call TRBJ1-1; D remains ambiguous. The CDR3 covers 13 residues. Looked up from germline, CDR1 is SGHAT and CDR2 is FQNNGV. With 5 bases removed from V and 7 bases from J, the gap between germline ends came to 14 bases. CDR3 coding DNA: TGTGCCAGCAGCCCTAAACAAACAGATGAAGCTTTCTTT. Translating it yields CASSPKQTDEAFF.